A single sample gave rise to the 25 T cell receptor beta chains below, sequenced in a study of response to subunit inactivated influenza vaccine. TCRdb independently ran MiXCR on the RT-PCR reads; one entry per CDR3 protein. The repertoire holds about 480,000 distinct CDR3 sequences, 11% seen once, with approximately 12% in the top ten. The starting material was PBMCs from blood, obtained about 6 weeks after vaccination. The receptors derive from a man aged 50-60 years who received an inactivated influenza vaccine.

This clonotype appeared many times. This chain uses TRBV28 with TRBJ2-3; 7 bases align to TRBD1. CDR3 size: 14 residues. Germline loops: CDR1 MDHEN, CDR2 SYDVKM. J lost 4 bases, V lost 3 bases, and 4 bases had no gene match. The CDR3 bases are TGTGCCAGCAGTTTGAGGGGGCAGGCAGATACGCAGTATTTT. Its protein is CASSLRGQADTQYF.

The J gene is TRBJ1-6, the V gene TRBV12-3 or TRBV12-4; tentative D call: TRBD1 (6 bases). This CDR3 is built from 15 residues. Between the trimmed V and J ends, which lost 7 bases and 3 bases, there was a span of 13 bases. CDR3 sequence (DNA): TGTGCCAGCAAGTTTGGACAGATCTATAATTCACCCCTCCACTTT. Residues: CASKFGQIYNSPLHF.

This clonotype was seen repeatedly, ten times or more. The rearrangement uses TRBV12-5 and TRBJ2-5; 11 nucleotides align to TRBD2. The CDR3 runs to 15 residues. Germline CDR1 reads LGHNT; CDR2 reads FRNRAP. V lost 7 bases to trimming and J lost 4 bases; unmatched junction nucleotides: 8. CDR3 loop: CASALAGGQGETQYF. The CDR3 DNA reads TGTGCTAGTGCCTTAGCGGGGGGGCAGGGAGAGACCCAGTACTTC.

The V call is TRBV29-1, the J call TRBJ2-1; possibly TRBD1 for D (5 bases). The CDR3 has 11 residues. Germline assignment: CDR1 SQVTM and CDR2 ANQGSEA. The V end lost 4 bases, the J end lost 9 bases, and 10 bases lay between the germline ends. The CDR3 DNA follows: TGCAGCGTTGTCAGGGCTGCTGAGCAGTTCTTC. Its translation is CSVVRAAEQFF.

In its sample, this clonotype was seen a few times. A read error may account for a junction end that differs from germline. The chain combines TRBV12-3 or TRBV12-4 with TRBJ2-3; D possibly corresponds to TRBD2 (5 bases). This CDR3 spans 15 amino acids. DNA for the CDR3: TGTGCCAGCAGTCTAGCTTACCCCTACACAGATACGCAGTATTTT. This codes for CASSLAYPYTDTQYF.

CDR3 residues: CASKSSGTGANTGELFF. DNA of the CDR3: TGCGCCAGCAAGAGTAGCGGGACAGGGGCTAATACCGGGGAGCTGTTTTTT. The V call is TRBV5-1, the J call TRBJ2-2; TRBD1 agrees at 10 bases. Trimming removed 6 bases from V and 5 bases from J; junction bases left unmatched: 13. The germline V gene has CDR1 SGHRS and CDR2 YFSETQ. The CDR3 is 17 residues long. The complete variable domain, with remaining parts taken from reference TRBV5-1 and TRBJ2-2, reads KAGVTQTPRYLIKTRGQQVTLSCSPISGHRSVSWYQQTPGQGLQFLFEYFSETQRNKGNFPGRFSGRQFSNSRSEMNVSTLELGDSALYLCASKSSGTGANTGELFFGEGSRLTVL.

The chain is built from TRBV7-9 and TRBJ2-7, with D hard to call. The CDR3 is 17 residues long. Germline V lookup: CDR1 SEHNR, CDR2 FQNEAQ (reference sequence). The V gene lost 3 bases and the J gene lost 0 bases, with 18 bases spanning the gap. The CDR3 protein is CASSLYNSRPSSYEQYF. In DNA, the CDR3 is TGTGCCAGCAGCTTGTATAATAGTAGACCAAGCTCCTACGAGCAGTACTTC.

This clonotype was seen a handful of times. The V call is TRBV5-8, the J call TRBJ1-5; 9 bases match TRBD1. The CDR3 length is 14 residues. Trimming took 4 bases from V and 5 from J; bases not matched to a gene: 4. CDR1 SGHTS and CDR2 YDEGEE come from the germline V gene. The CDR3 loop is CASSRGTGYQPQHF. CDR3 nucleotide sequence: TGTGCCAGCAGCCGCGGGACAGGGTATCAGCCCCAGCATTTT. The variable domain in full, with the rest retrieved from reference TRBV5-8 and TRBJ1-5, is EAGVTQSPTHLIKTRGQQATLRCSPISGHTSVYWYQQALGLGLQFLLWYDEGEERNRGNFPPRFSGRQFPNYSSELNVNALELEDSALYLCASSRGTGYQPQHFGDGTRLSIL.

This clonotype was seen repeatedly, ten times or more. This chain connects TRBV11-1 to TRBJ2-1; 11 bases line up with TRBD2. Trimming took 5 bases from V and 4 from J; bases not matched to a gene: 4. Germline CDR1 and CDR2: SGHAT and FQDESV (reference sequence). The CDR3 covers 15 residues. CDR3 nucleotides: TGTGCCAGCAGCGCAACTAGCGGGGGTTACAATGAGCAGTTCTTC. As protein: CASSATSGGYNEQFF.

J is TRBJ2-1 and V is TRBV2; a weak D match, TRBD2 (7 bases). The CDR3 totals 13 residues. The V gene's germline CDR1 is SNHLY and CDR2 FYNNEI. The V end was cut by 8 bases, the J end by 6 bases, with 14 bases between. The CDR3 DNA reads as TGTGCCAGCTTGGGGGGGGCGCTCAATGAGCAGTTCTTC. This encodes CASLGGALNEQFF.

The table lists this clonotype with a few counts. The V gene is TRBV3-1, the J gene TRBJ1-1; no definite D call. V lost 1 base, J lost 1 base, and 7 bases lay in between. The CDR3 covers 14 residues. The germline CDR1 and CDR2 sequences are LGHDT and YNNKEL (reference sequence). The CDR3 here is CASSQVDSNTEAFF. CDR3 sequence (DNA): TGTGCCAGCAGCCAAGTTGATTCGAACACTGAAGCTTTCTTT.

The DNA for the CDR3 is TGTGCCACCAGTCGACGCGGGGGGCCGGGGGAGACCCAGTACTTC. Amino acid sequence: CATSRRGGPGETQYF. V and J are TRBV24-1 and TRBJ2-5; 8 bases match TRBD2. In germline, CDR1 is KGHDR, CDR2 SFDVKD. CDR3 length: 15 amino acids. V lost 6 bases, J lost 5 bases, and 10 bases stayed unmatched.

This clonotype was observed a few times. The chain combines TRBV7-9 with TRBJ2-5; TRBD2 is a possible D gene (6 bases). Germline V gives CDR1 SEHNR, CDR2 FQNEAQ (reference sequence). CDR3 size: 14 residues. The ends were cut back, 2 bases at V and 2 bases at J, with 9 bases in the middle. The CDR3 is CASSLLGTQETQYF. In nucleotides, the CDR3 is TGTGCCAGCAGCTTATTAGGGACTCAAGAGACCCAGTACTTC.

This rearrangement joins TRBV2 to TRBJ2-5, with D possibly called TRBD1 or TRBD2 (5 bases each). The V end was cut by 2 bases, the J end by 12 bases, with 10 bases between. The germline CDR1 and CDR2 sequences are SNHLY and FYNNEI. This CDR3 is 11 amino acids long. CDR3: CASSEWDQEYF. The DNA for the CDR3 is TGTGCCAGCAGTGAATGGGACCAGGAGTACTTC.

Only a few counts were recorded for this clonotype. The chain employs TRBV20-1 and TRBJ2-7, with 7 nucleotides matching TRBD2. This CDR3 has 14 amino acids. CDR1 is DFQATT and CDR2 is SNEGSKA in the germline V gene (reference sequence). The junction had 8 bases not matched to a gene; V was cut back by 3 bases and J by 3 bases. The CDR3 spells CSASKLAANYEQYF. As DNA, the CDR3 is TGCAGTGCTAGTAAGCTAGCGGCAAACTACGAGCAGTACTTC.

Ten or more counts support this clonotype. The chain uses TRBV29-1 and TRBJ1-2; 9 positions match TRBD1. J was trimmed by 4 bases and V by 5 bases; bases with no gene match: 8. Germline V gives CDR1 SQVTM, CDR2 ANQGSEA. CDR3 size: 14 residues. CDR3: CSVPRDRERYGYTF. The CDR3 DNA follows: TGCAGCGTTCCCCGGGACAGGGAACGCTATGGCTACACCTTC.

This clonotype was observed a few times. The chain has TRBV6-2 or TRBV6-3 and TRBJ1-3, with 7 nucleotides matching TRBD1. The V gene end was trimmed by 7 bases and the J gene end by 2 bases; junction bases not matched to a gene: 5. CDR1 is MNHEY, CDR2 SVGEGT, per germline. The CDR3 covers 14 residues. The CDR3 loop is CASTWDSAGNTIYF. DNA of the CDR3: TGTGCCAGCACCTGGGACAGCGCTGGAAACACCATATATTTT.

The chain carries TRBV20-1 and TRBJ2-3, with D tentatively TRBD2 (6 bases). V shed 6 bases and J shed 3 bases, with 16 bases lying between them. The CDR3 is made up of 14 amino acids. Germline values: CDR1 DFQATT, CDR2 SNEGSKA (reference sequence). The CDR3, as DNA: TGCAGTGCCACTCTAGCGCTAAGGACAGATACGCAGTATTTT. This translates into CSATLALRTDTQYF.

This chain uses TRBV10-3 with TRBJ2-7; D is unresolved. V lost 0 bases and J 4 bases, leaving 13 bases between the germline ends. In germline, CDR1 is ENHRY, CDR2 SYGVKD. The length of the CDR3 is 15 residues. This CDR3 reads CAISESPTFTYEQYF. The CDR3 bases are TGTGCCATCAGTGAGTCGCCGACTTTCACATACGAGCAGTACTTC.

CDR3 in DNA: TGTGCCAGCAGTTTAGACGCGATCGGGACGCTGTACTTC. This codes for CASSLDAIGTLYF. The rearrangement uses TRBV28 and TRBJ2-7; D may correspond to TRBD1 or TRBD2 (5 bases each). There are 13 residues in the CDR3. Trimming removed 2 bases from V and 12 bases from J, with 17 bases in between. Germline V gene data show CDR1 as MDHEN and CDR2 as SYDVKM.

CDR3 bases: TGTGCCAGCAGATCGGCCAGCTCACAGTACTTC. Translated: CASRSASSQYF. The chain employs TRBV6-5 and TRBJ2-5; D is unclear. The CDR3 totals 11 residues. The germline CDR1 and CDR2 sequences are MNHEY and SVGAGI. V was shortened by 6 bases and J by 11 bases, with 13 bases between the two germline ends.

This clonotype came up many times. CDR3 residues: CAISEERGYEQYF. CDR3 coding DNA: TGTGCCATCAGTGAGGAGAGGGGCTACGAGCAGTACTTC. The chain carries TRBV10-3 and TRBJ2-7, with D tentatively TRBD1 or TRBD2 (5 bases each). V dropped 2 bases and J dropped 3 bases, with 8 bases sitting between them. Germline values: CDR1 ENHRY, CDR2 SYGVKD. The length of the CDR3 is 13 residues.

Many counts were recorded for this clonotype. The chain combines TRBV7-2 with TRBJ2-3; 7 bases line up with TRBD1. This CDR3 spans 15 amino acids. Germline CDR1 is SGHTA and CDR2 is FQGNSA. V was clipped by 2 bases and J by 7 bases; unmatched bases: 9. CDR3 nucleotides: TGTGCCAGCAGCTTACTCGACAGGGAGTACCATACGCAGTATTTT. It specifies CASSLLDREYHTQYF.

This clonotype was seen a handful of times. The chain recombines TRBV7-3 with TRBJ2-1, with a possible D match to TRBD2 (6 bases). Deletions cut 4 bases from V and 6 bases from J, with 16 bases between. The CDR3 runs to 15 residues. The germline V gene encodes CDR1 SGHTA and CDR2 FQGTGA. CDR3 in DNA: TGTGCCAGCAGCTCGGGCGGGCGGGATACCAATGAGCAGTTCTTC. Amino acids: CASSSGGRDTNEQFF.

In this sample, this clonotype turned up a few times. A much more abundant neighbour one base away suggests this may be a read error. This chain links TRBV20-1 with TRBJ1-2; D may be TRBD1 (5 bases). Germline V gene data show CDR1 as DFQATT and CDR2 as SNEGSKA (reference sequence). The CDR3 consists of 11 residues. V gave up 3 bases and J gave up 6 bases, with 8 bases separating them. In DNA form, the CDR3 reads TGCAGTGCTAGCCGGGGGAATGGCTACACCTTC. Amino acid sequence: CSASRGNGYTF.